The T cell receptor beta chain described here comes from a study of cytomegalovirus exposure and HLA in healthy donors. Germline V gene data show CDR1 as LGHNA and CDR2 as YSLEER. Trimming shortened V by 4 bases and J by 10 bases, and 14 bases separated the two germline ends. The CDR3 has 13 residues. The PCR ran on 60 Vbeta and 13 Jbeta primers. Repertoires were generated with immunoSEQ multiplex PCR, while TCRdb's copy carries only in-frame clones and drops some. The sample records around 190,000 clones, around four fifths being singletons. The rearrangement uses TRBV4-3 and TRBJ2-1; TRBD2 is a possible D gene (6 bases). The receptor was isolated from a woman aged 35 to 49 in good health and CMV-seronegative. Input material: PBMCs. The CDR3 region is CASSPQTSYEQFF. CDR3 bases: TGCGCCAGCAGCCCGCAAACTAGCTACGAGCAGTTCTTC.